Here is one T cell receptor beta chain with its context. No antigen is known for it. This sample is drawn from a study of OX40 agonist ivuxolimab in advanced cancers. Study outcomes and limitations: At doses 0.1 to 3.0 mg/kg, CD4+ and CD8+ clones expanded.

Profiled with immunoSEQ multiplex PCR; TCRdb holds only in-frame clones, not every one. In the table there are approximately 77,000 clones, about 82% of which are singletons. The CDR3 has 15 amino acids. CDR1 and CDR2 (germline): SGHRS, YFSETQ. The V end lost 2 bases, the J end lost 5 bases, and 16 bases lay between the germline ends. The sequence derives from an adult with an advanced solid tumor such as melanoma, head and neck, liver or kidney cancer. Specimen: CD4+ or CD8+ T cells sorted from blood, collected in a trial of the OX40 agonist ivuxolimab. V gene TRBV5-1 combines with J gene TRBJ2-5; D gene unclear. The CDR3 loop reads CASSFLGLLTETQYF. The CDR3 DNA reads TGCGCCAGCAGCTTCTTGGGATTACTAACGGAGACCCAGTACTTC.